This T cell receptor beta chain stems from a study of blood T cells in healthy people across ages. This clonotype was seen a handful of times. A second PCR, run for about 7 to 11 cycles, used a sample-barcoded 5' primer plus a J-beta primer mix. Every cDNA molecule bore a tag from a template-switch adaptor containing 12 random nucleotides. A single record per CDR3 protein comes from TCRdb applying MiXCR to the 5' RACE reads. The sample lists approximately 1.5 million distinct CDR3 sequences, almost 35% seen once, with about 11% in the top ten. Germline V lookup: CDR1 SNHLY, CDR2 FYNNEI. Trimming took off 6 bases at V and 0 bases at J, with 11 bases between the two ends. The length of the CDR3 is 14 residues.

Sequenced material: blood. The chain uses TRBV2 and TRBJ1-1; a possible D gene is TRBD1 (6 bases). This TCR derives from a woman between 25 and 40 years old in good health. CDR3 DNA sequence: TGTGCCAGCAGCAGGACAGCCATGAACACTGAAGCTTTCTTT. This encodes CASSRTAMNTEAFF.